This is a list of T cell receptor beta chains from one sample in a study of molecular identifiers for immune sequencing clone quantification. In TCRdb, the PCR reads were re-called with MiXCR into one record per CDR3 protein. The table shows tens of thousands of distinct CDR3 sequences, with 25% occurring only once. The sequencing input was naive CD8+ T cells from blood, with Jurkat cell RNA spiked in. Receptors were obtained from a human donor in good health. Some libraries in this study had Jurkat cell RNA spiked in. Each CDR3 is given with its conserved first and last residue.

V gene: TRBV9
J gene: TRBJ2-3
CDR3 protein: CASSVTGTDTQYF

V gene: TRBV27
J gene: TRBJ2-7
CDR3 protein: CARGRTLGHEQYF

V gene: TRBV25-1
J gene: TRBJ2-7
CDR3 protein: CASSEGGTSDEQYF

V gene: TRBV6-1
J gene: TRBJ2-5
CDR3 protein: CASTLGKETQYF

V gene: TRBV12-3/TRBV12-4
J gene: TRBJ2-3
CDR3 protein: CASSLEGASVDTQYF

V gene: TRBV21-1
J gene: TRBJ2-3
CDR3 protein: CASSPRGGVTDTQYF

V gene: TRBV5-1
J gene: TRBJ2-2
CDR3 protein: CASSGTSGSYAGELFF

V gene: TRBV6-5
J gene: TRBJ2-7
CDR3 protein: CTSSYHAPERPYQQYF

V gene: TRBV19
J gene: TRBJ2-1
CDR3 protein: CASSMSWGTSAHNEQFF

V gene: TRBV20-1
J gene: TRBJ2-5
CDR3 protein: CSARKIQLGGETQYF

V gene: TRBV6-5
J gene: TRBJ2-5
CDR3 protein: CASSYYQTQYF

V gene: TRBV4-1
J gene: TRBJ2-7
CDR3 protein: CASSQSPGQRIYEQYF

V gene: TRBV18
J gene: TRBJ1-2
CDR3 protein: CASSPGRTGANYGYTF

V gene: TRBV11-2
J gene: TRBJ2-3
CDR3 protein: CASSSTSGSGTDTQYF

V gene: TRBV7-9
J gene: TRBJ2-3
CDR3 protein: CASSALGGPVDTQYF

V gene: TRBV5-6
J gene: TRBJ2-2
CDR3 protein: CASSLSTGELFF

V gene: TRBV7-2
J gene: TRBJ2-5
CDR3 protein: CACRRPSGGETPYF

V gene: TRBV19
J gene: TRBJ2-5
CDR3 protein: CASQRRAGETQYF

V gene: TRBV7-9
J gene: TRBJ2-2
CDR3 protein: CASSYRDSFTGELFF

V gene: TRBV6-5
J gene: TRBJ2-1
CDR3 protein: CASRPGTANNEQFF

V gene: TRBV5-6
J gene: TRBJ2-3
CDR3 protein: CASSAGQHSTDTQYF

V gene: TRBV19
J gene: TRBJ1-5
CDR3 protein: CASSSWGVGNQPQHF

V gene: TRBV7-9
J gene: TRBJ1-1
CDR3 protein: CASSLVDPLNTEAFF

V gene: TRBV29-1
J gene: TRBJ2-1
CDR3 protein: CSVDRGTYNEQFF